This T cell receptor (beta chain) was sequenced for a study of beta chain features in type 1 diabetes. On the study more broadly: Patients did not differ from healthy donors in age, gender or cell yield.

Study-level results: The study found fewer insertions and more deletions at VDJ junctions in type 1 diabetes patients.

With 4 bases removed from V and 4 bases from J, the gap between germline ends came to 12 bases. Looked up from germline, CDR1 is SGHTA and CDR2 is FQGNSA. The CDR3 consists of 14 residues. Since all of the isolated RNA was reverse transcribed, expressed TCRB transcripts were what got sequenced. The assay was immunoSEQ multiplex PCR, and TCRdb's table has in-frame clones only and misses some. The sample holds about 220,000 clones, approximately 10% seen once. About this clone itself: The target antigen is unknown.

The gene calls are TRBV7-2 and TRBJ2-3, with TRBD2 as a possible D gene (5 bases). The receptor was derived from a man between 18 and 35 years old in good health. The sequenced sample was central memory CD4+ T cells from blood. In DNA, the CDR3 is TGTGCCAGCAGCTCGATGGAGAGGGCAGATACGCAGTATTTT. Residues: CASSSMERADTQYF.